This paragraph reports one T cell receptor beta chain. Its specificity is not known. TCRdb's copy holds only in-frame clones and misses some; the assay was immunoSEQ multiplex PCR. The data hold some 47,000 clones, with about 70% observed a single time. The sample belongs to a study of vaccination effects on CD4 cells after COVID-19. Study-wide results and limits: At late timepoints after vaccination, vaccine- and infection-induced clones shrank markedly. Only 1 of 255 vaccine-induced clones from healthy vaccinees cross-reacted with common cold coronaviruses.

Cultured cells yielded isolated CD4+ T cells after about ten days. Every participant took two doses of the BNT162b2 or mRNA-1273 vaccine. The V gene lost 6 bases and the J gene lost 1 base, with 18 bases spanning the gap. Germline loops: CDR1 SGHVS, CDR2 FNYEAQ. The CDR3 spans 17 residues. This TCR was recovered from a human donor who received a COVID-19 vaccine. The chain uses TRBV7-6 and TRBJ2-2; weak D call: TRBD2 (5 bases). Material: CD4+ T cells from PBMCs cultured without peptide, obtained after COVID-19 vaccination. The CDR3 reads CASRPLTSGRNTGELFF. DNA for the CDR3: TGTGCCAGCAGACCCCTCACGAGCGGCCGGAACACCGGGGAGCTGTTTTTT.